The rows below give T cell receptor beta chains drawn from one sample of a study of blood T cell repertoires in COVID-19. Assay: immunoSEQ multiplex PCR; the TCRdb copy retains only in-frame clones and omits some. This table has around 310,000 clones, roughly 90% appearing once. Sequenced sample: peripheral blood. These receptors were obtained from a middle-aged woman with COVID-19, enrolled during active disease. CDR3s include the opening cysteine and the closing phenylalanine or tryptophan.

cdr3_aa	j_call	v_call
CASSTTGDYGYTF	TRBJ1-2	TRBV19
CASSRAPSGRAGELFF	TRBJ2-2	TRBV11-3
CASSQDLAGNTDTQYF	TRBJ2-3	TRBV4-1
CASSSRGAGNQPQHF	TRBJ1-5	TRBV7-9
CASRAGSSYNSPLHF	TRBJ1-6	TRBV28
CASSQNSGGLNTEAFF	TRBJ1-1	TRBV7-2
CASSQSLAGVAGIGELFF	TRBJ2-2	TRBV23-1
CASRPTASPTDTQYF	TRBJ2-3	TRBV7-9
CSVKGSSLDRAYEQYF	TRBJ2-7	TRBV29-1
CASSAGPGQYEKLFF	TRBJ1-4	TRBV3-1/TRBV3-2
CASGLAADTQYF	TRBJ2-3	TRBV30
CASSPPSRQVNTEAFF	TRBJ1-1	TRBV18
CASSFVPSGGYEQYF	TRBJ2-7	TRBV27
CACRRGREQFF	TRBJ2-1	TRBV30
CASSFRLAGVGDTQYF	TRBJ2-3	TRBV5-6
CAISAGIDTEAFF	TRBJ1-1	TRBV10-3
CASGTGGGYGYTF	TRBJ1-2	TRBV5-1
CSVDPTQGWDTEAFF	TRBJ1-1	TRBV29-1
CASSSPWTVNGYTF	TRBJ1-2	TRBV6-2/TRBV6-3
CASSLFGIYGYTF	TRBJ1-2	TRBV19
CASKLAANNEQFF	TRBJ2-1	TRBV2
CASSIRDRGLNDGVFF	TRBJ1-4	TRBV19
CASSFGQGRAYGYTF	TRBJ1-2	TRBV7-9
CASSLLQGASYGYTF	TRBJ1-2	TRBV5-4
CSASAGTANSPLHF	TRBJ1-6	TRBV20-1
CASSPQTGGRVLNTEAFF	TRBJ1-1	TRBV27
CASSYSGGGAGYTF	TRBJ1-2	TRBV6-5
CASSLRDYEQYF	TRBJ2-7	TRBV28
CASSLFGGQSTEAFF	TRBJ1-1	TRBV5-8
CASSGPAGNTEAFF	TRBJ1-1	TRBV2
CASRPFRDNQPQHF	TRBJ1-5	TRBV28
CSASLRGINQPQHF	TRBJ1-5	TRBV20-1
CASSQTVLAEAFF	TRBJ1-1	TRBV4-3
CASSHWDRGTGELFF	TRBJ2-2	TRBV7-3
CASSGSGTIKTNTEAFF	TRBJ1-1	TRBV6-4
CASSPSFEGYGYTF	TRBJ1-2	TRBV6-4
CASSQDTLQGNTEAFF	TRBJ1-1	TRBV4-3